Included here is one TCR beta chain sequence, with context. In the original processing: Estimates of nucleated cell counts were drawn from the amplification of reference gene primers. Sequencing was performed with immunoSEQ multiplex PCR; in TCRdb, only in-frame clones are kept and a portion is missing. V, J and clone size reflect that table, while D and trimming were determined from the DNA. Among around 170,000 clones, roughly 80% were seen once, and the ten largest hold roughly 12%. This record comes from a study of blood T cell repertoires in COVID-19. Germline values: CDR1 LNHDA, CDR2 SQIVND (reference sequence). CDR3 length equals 17 residues. The V and J ends lost 8 bases and 4 bases respectively, with 24 bases between them. Individuals aged about 18 to 89 years were recruited from roughly 23 US areas. Assignment of participants to cohorts was predicated upon participant-reported clinical history. Cohort 3 recovered donors had two negative PCRs, clearance, or symptom resolution.

This clonotype was obtained from a man aged 50 to 60 who had recovered from COVID-19. This sequence joins TRBV19 and TRBJ2-1; D might be TRBD1 (7 bases). Material: PBMCs or T cells enriched from blood (not recorded which). This CDR3 reads CASQGFGGRGVYNEQFF. The CDR3 DNA reads as TGTGCCAGTCAAGGGTTCGGCGGCAGGGGGGTTTACAATGAGCAGTTCTTC.